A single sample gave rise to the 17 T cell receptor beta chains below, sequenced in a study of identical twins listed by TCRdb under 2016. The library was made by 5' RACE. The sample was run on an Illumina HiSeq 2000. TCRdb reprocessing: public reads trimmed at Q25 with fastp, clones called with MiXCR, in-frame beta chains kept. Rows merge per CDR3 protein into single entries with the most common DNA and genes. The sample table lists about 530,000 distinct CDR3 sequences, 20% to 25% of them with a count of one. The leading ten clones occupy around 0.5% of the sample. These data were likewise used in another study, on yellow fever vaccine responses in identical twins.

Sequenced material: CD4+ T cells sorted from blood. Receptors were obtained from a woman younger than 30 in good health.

The CDR3 nucleotides read TGTGCCACCAGGACGACAGGAGACAATGAGCAGTTCTTC. Translating it yields CATRTTGDNEQFF. The chain joins TRBV24-1 to TRBJ2-1; possibly TRBD1 for D (6 bases). The CDR3 has 13 amino acids. In germline, CDR1 is KGHDR, CDR2 SFDVKD. V shed 7 bases and J shed 5 bases, with 11 bases lying between them.

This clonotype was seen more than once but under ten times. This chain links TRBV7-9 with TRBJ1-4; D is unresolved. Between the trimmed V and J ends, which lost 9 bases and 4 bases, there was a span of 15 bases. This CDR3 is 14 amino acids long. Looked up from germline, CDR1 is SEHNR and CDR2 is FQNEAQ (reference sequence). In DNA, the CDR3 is TGTGCCAGTGATCACGGACGGAGTAATGAAAAACTGTTTTTT. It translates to CASDHGRSNEKLFF.

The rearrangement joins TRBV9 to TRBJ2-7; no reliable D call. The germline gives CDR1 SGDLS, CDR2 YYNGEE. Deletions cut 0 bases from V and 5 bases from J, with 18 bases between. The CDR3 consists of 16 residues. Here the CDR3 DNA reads TGTGCCAGCAGCGTAGGGGTTGGTCGACCGGAGCACGAGCAGTACTTC. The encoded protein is CASSVGVGRPEHEQYF. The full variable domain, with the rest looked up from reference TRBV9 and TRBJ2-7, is DSGVTQTPKHLITATGQRVTLRCSPRSGDLSVYWYQQSLDQGLQFLIQYYNGEERAKGNILERFSAQQFPDLHSELNLSSLELGDSALYFCASSVGVGRPEHEQYFGPGTRLTVT.

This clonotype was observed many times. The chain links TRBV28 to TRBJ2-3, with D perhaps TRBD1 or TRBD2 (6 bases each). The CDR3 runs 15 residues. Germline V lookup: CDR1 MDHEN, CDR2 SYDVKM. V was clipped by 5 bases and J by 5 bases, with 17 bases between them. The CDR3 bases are TGTGCCAGCAGTACCCTGACGGGGGCCGTAGATACGCAGTATTTT. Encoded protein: CASSTLTGAVDTQYF.

CDR3 coding DNA: TGTGCCAGCACTTCGACAGGGAAAACCGAGCAGTACTTC. Protein product: CASTSTGKTEQYF. The chain has TRBV7-9 and TRBJ2-7; 7 bases fit TRBD1. The CDR3 is made up of 13 amino acids. Trimming cost V 7 bases and J 6 bases; bases outside gene matches: 9. Germline loops: CDR1 SEHNR, CDR2 FQNEAQ (reference sequence).

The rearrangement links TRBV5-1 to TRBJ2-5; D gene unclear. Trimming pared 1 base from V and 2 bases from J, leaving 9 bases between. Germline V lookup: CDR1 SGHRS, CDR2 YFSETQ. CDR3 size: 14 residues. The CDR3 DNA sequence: TGCGCCAGCAGCTTGACGTCACGGCAAGAGACCCAGTACTTC. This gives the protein CASSLTSRQETQYF.

The CDR3 protein is CASSLRAGYTGELFF. DNA for the CDR3: TGCGCCAGCAGCCTGAGGGCAGGGTACACCGGGGAGCTGTTTTTT. This chain uses TRBV5-1 with TRBJ2-2, with D perhaps TRBD1 or TRBD2 (5 bases each). Germline V CDR1 and CDR2: SGHRS, YFSETQ. V lost 4 bases and J 3 bases, leaving 13 bases between the germline ends. CDR3 length equals 15 residues.

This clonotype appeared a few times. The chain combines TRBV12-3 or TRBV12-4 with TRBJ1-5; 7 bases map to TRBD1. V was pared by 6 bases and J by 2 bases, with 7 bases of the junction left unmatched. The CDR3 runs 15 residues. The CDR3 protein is CASRLQGLGNQPQHF. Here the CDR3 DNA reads TGTGCCAGCAGACTACAGGGGCTTGGCAATCAGCCCCAGCATTTT.

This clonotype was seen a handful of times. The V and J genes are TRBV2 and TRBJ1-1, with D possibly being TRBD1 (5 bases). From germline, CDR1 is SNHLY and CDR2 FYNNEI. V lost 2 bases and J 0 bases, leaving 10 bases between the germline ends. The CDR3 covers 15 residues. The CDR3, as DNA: TGTGCCAGCAGTGAATTGGACACTATGAACACTGAAGCTTTCTTT. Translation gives CASSELDTMNTEAFF.

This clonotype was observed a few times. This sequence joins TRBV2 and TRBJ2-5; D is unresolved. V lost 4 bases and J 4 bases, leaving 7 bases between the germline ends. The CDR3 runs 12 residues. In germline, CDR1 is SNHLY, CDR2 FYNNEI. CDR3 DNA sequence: TGTGCCAGCAGTGGAAGCCGAGAGACCCAGTACTTC. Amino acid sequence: CASSGSRETQYF.

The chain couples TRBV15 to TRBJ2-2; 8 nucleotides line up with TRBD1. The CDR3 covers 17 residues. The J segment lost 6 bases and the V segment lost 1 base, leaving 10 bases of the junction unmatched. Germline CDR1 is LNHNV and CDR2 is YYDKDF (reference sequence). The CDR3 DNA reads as TGTGCCACCAGCAGAGTAGCTCGACAGGGGAGGTCCGGGGAGCTGTTTTTT. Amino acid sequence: CATSRVARQGRSGELFF.

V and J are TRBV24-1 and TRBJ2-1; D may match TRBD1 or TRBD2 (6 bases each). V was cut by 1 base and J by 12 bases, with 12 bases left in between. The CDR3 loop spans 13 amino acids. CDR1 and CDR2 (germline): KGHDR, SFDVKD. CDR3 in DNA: TGTGCCACCAGTGATTTCGGGGGCGCGGGGCAGTTCTTC. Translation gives CATSDFGGAGQFF.

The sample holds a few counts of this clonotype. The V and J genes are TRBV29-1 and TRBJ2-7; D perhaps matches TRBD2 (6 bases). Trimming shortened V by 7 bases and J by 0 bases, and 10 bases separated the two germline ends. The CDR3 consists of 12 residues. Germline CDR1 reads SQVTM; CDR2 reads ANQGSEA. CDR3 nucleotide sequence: TGCAGCGCCGCCGGGAGCTCCTACGAGCAGTACTTC. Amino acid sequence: CSAAGSSYEQYF.

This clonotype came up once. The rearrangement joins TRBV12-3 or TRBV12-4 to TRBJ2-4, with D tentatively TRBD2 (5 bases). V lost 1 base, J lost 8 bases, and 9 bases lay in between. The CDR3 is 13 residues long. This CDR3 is CASSLGGYDIQYF. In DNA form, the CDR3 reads TGTGCCAGCAGTTTAGGAGGGTACGACATTCAGTACTTC.

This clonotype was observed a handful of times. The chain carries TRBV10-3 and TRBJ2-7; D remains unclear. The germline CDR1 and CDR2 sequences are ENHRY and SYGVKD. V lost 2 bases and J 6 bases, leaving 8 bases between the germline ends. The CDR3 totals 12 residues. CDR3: CAISEDAFEQYF. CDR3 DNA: TGTGCCATCAGTGAGGATGCTTTCGAGCAGTACTTC.

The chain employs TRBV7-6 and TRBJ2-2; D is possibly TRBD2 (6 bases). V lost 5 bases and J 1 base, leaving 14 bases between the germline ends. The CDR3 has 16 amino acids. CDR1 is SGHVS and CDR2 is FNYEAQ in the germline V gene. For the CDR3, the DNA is TGTGCCAGCAGCCGGGTAGGGACTGGGAACACCGGGGAGCTGTTTTTT. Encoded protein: CASSRVGTGNTGELFF.

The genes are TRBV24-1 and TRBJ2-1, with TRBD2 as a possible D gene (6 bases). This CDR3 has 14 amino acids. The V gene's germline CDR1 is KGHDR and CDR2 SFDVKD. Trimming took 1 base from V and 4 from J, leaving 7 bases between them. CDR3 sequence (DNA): TGTGCCACCAGTGATTTTAGCGGATACAATGAGCAGTTCTTC. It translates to CATSDFSGYNEQFF.